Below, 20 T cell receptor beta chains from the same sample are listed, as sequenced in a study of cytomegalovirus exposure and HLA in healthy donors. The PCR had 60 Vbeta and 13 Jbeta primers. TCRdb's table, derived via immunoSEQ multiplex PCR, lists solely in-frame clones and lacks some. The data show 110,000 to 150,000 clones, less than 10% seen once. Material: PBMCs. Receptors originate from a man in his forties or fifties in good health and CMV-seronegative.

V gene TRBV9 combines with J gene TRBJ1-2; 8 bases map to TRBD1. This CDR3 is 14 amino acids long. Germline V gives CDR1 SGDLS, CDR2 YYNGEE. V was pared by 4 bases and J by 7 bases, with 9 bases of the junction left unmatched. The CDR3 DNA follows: TGTGCCAGCAGCCCTCCCGGACAGGGACGTGGCTACACCTTC. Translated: CASSPPGQGRGYTF. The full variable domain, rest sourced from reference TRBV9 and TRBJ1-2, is DSGVTQTPKHLITATGQRVTLRCSPRSGDLSVYWYQQSLDQGLQFLIQYYNGEERAKGNILERFSAQQFPDLHSELNLSSLELGDSALYFCASSPPGQGRGYTFGSGTRLTVV.

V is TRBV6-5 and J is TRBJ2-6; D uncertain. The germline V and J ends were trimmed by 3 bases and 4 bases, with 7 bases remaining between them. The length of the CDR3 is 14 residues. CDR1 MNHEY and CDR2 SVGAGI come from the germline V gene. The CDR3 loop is CASSYILGANVLTF. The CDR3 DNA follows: TGTGCCAGCAGTTATATTTTAGGGGCCAACGTCCTGACTTTC.

The CDR3 loop is CASSLDPVVGRGEQYF. CDR3 in DNA: TGTGCCAGCAGCTTAGATCCCGTTGTGGGTAGGGGCGAGCAGTACTTC. The chain couples TRBV11-1 to TRBJ2-7; D is possibly TRBD1 (5 bases). Germline values: CDR1 SGHAT, CDR2 FQDESV (reference sequence). CDR3 length equals 16 residues. V was pared by 1 base and J by 6 bases, with 19 bases between. Looking up the rest from reference TRBV11-1 and TRBJ2-7 gives the full variable domain: EAEVAQSPRYKITEKSQAVAFWCDPISGHATLYWYRQILGQGPELLVQFQDESVVDDSQLPKDRFSAERLKGVDSTLKIQPAELGDSAMYLCASSLDPVVGRGEQYFGPGTRLTVT.

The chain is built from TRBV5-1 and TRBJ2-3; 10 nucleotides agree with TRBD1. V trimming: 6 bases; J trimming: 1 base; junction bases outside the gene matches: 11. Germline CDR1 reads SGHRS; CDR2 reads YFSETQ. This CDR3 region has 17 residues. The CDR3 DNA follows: TGCGCCAGCACCCCAGCCAGACAGGGGGCTCGCACAGATACGCAGTATTTT. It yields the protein CASTPARQGARTDTQYF.

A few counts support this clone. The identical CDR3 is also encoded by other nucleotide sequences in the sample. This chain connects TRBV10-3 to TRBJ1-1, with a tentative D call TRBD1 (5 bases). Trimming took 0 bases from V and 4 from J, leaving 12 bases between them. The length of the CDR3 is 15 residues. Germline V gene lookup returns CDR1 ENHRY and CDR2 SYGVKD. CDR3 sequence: CAISESGQGGTEAFF. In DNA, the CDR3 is TGTGCCATCAGTGAGTCGGGGCAGGGAGGCACTGAAGCTTTCTTT.

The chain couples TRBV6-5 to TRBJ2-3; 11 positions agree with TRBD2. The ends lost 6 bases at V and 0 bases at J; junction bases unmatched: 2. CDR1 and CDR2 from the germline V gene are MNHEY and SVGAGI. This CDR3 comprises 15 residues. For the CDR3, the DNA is TGTGCCAGCAGCAGACTAGCGGGGAGCACAGATACGCAGTATTTT. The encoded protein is CASSRLAGSTDTQYF.

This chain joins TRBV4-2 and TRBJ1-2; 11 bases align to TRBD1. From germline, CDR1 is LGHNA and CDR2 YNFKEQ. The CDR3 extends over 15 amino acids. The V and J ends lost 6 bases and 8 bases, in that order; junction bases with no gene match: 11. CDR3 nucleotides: TGTGCCAGCAGTCCACTTGGACAGGGGGCAGGCGGCTACACCTTC. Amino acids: CASSPLGQGAGGYTF.

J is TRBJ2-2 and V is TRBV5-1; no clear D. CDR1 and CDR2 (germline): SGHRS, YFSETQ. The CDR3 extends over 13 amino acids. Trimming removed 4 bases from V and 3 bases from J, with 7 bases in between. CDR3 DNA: TGCGCCAGCAGCCCAGTTTACACCGGGGAGCTGTTTTTT. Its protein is CASSPVYTGELFF.

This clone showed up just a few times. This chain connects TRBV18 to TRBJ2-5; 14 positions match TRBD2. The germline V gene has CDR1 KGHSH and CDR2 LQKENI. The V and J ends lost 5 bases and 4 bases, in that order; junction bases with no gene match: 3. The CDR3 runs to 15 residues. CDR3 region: CASSSGLAGVETQYF. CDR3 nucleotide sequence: TGTGCCAGCTCATCGGGACTAGCGGGAGTAGAGACCCAGTACTTC.

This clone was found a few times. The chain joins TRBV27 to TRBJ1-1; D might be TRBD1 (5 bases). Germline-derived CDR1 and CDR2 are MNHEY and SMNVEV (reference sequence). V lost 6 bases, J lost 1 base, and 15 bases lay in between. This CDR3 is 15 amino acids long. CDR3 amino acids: CASRNLRQTNTEAFF. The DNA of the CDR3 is TGTGCCAGCAGAAACCTCAGACAGACGAACACTGAAGCTTTCTTT.

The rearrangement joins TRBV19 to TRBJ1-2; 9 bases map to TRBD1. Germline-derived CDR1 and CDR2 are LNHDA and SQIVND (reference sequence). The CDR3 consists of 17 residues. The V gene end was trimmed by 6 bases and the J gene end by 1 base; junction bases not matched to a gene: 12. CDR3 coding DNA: TGTGCCAGTAGCGGGGACAGGGAAGTTGGAGGTAACTATGGCTACACCTTC. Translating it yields CASSGDREVGGNYGYTF.

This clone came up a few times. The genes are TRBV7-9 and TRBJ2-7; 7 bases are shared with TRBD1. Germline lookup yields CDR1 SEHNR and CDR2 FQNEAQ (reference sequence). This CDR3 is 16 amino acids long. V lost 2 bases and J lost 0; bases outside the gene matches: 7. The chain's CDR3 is CASSLREGARSYEQYF. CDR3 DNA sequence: TGTGCCAGCAGCTTACGTGAGGGGGCGCGCTCCTACGAGCAGTACTTC.

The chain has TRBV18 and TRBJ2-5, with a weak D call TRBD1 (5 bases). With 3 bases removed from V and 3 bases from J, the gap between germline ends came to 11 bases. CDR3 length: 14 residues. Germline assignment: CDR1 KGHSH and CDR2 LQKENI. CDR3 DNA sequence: TGTGCCAGCTCACCGAGCGTAGGGGAAGAGACCCAGTACTTC. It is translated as CASSPSVGEETQYF.

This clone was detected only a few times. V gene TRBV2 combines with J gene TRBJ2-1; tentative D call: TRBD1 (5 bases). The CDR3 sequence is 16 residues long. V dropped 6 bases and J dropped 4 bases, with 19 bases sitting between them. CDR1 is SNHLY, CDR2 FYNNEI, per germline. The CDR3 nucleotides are TGTGCCAGCAGGTATTCTATCCCACAGGAGTACAATGAGCAGTTCTTC. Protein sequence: CASRYSIPQEYNEQFF.

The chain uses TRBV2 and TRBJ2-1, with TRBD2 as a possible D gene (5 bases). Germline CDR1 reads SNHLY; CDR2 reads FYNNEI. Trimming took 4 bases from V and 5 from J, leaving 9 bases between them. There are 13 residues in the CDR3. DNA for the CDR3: TGTGCCAGCAGTGTGGACTTCAACAATGAGCAGTTCTTC. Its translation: CASSVDFNNEQFF.

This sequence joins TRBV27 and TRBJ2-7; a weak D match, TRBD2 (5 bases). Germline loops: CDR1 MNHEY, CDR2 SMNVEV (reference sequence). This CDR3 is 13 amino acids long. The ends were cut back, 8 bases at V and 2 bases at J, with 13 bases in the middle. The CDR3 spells CASSAVEAYEQYF. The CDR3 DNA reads TGTGCCAGCTCCGCCGTGGAGGCCTACGAGCAGTACTTC.

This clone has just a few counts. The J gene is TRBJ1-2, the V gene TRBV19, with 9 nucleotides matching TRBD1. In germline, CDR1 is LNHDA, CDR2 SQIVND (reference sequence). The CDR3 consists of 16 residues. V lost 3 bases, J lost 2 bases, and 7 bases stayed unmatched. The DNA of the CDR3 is TGTGCCAGTAGTATGGACAGGGGACTCACCAACTATGGCTACACCTTC. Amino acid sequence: CASSMDRGLTNYGYTF.

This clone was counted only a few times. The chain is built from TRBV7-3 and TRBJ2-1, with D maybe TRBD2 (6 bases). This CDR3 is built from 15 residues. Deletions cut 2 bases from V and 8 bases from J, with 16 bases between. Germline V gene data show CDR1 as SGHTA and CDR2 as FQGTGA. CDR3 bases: TGTGCCAGCAGCTTACCAGTATCGGGCGGGGATGAGCAGTTCTTC. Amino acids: CASSLPVSGGDEQFF.

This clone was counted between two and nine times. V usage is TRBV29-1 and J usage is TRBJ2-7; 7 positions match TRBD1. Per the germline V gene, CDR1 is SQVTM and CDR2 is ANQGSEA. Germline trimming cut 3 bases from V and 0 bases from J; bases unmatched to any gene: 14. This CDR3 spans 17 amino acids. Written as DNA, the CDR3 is TGCAGCGTTGAGTTTGTATTTGTGGCAGGGGGCTCCTACGAGCAGTACTTC. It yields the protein CSVEFVFVAGGSYEQYF.

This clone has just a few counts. The CDR3 nucleotides are TGCGCCAGCAGCTTGAAGAGGGAGACCCAGTACTTC. It encodes CASSLKRETQYF. The chain couples TRBV5-1 to TRBJ2-5; D is undetermined. Per germline, CDR1 SGHRS and CDR2 YFSETQ. The CDR3 contains 12 residues. Trimming removed 1 base at V and 5 bases at J, with 6 bases between.